The 15 T cell receptor beta chains below come from one sample, sequenced in a study of spatial heterogeneity in lung cancer. Stated time point: sample taken at primary tumor resection. TCRdb re-derived calls from the 5' RACE reads in MiXCR, one entry per CDR3 protein. This table holds tens of thousands of distinct CDR3 sequences, about an eighth found once. Material: PBMCs, obtained at surgery. The receptors originated from a male donor with early-stage non-small cell lung cancer.

There are many counts of this clonotype. The J gene is TRBJ2-7, the V gene TRBV9; no clear D gene. The CDR3 consists of 13 residues. V gave up 4 bases and J gave up 6 bases, with 14 bases separating them. Germline CDR1 and CDR2: SGDLS and YYNGEE. In DNA, the CDR3 is TGTGCCAGCAGCACCAGTCCCGTCGGCGAGCAGTACTTC. Translating gives CASSTSPVGEQYF.

V usage is TRBV6-1 and J usage is TRBJ1-1, with D uncertain. The germline V and J ends were trimmed by 7 bases and 1 base, with 13 bases remaining between them. The CDR3 extends over 14 amino acids. CDR1 MNHNS and CDR2 SASEGT come from the germline V gene. The DNA of the CDR3 is TGTGCCAGCAAGGTCGGATTTTCGAACACTGAAGCTTTCTTT. Amino acid sequence: CASKVGFSNTEAFF.

This clonotype was counted at least ten times. This chain links TRBV5-6 with TRBJ1-2; TRBD1 aligns across 7 bases. The CDR3 runs to 15 residues. Trimming at V came to 6 bases and at J to 5 bases, leaving 13 bases not matched to a gene. CDR1 SGHDT and CDR2 YYEEEE come from the germline V gene. The CDR3 loop is CASTVPTGYGYGYTF. CDR3 nucleotide sequence: TGTGCCAGCACCGTTCCGACAGGGTATGGGTATGGCTACACCTTC.

The chain employs TRBV6-2 or TRBV6-3 and TRBJ1-5; TRBD1 matches 8 bases. This CDR3 comprises 15 residues. CDR1 and CDR2 (germline): MNHEY, SVGEGT. V was clipped by 5 bases and J by 2 bases; unmatched bases: 5. The CDR3 reads CASSIQGQGNQPQHF. The CDR3 bases are TGTGCCAGCAGTATCCAGGGACAGGGCAATCAGCCCCAGCATTTT.

The CDR3 loop reads CASSLEAGGPGEQFF. Here the CDR3 DNA reads TGCGCCAGCAGCTTGGAAGCGGGAGGGCCAGGGGAGCAGTTCTTC. This chain joins TRBV5-1 and TRBJ2-1; TRBD2 matches at 10 bases. Per germline, CDR1 SGHRS and CDR2 YFSETQ. With 0 bases clipped from V and 10 bases from J, the junction kept 7 bases outside the gene matches. This CDR3 is 15 amino acids long.

The chain employs TRBV5-1 and TRBJ2-7, with D uncertain. V lost 0 bases and J 4 bases, leaving 8 bases between the germline ends. The CDR3 totals 13 residues. The germline gives CDR1 SGHRS, CDR2 YFSETQ. CDR3 in amino acids: CASSLEPHYEQYF. The DNA for the CDR3 is TGCGCCAGCAGCTTGGAACCCCATTACGAGCAGTACTTC.

The CDR3 loop reads CASTQGNQPQHF. CDR3 nucleotide sequence: TGTGCCAGCACGCAGGGCAATCAGCCCCAGCATTTT. This rearrangement joins TRBV28 to TRBJ1-5; D is ambiguous. The length of the CDR3 is 12 residues. The germline gives CDR1 MDHEN, CDR2 SYDVKM. Trimming cost V 7 bases and J 2 bases, with 6 bases left between them.

This chain connects TRBV7-8 to TRBJ2-7; the D is unclear. Germline loops: CDR1 SGHVS, CDR2 FQNEAQ. CDR3 size: 13 residues. V dropped 0 bases and J dropped 3 bases, with 6 bases sitting between them. CDR3 nucleotides: TGTGCCAGCAGCTTAGCCTTTATCTACGAGCAGTACTTC. Its translation is CASSLAFIYEQYF.

The V call is TRBV10-3, the J call TRBJ1-3; 9 bases are a match to TRBD1. Germline V gene sequence: CDR1 ENHRY, CDR2 SYGVKD. The CDR3 runs to 14 residues. Losses at the gene ends were 11 bases for V and 4 bases for J; bases not matched to a gene: 9. CDR3: CAGTGGEPGNTIYF. Written as DNA, the CDR3 is TGTGCCGGTACAGGGGGCGAGCCCGGAAACACCATATATTTT.

This chain joins TRBV7-2 and TRBJ2-3; maybe TRBD1 (6 bases). The V and J ends lost 2 bases and 0 bases respectively, with 12 bases between them. Germline CDR1 reads SGHTA; CDR2 reads FQGNSA. This CDR3 region has 16 residues. The CDR3 DNA reads as TGTGCCAGCAGCTTAAGTGGGGGACACAGCACAGATACGCAGTATTTT. Residues: CASSLSGGHSTDTQYF.

On this clonotype itself: At one end, the junction sequence differs from germline, possibly due to a read error. This chain links TRBV7-7 with TRBJ1-1; D remains ambiguous. Germline CDR1 reads SSHAT; CDR2 reads FNYEAQ (reference sequence). The CDR3 totals 13 residues. CDR3 protein: CASSLAENTEAFF. CDR3 sequence (DNA): TGTGCTAGCAGCTTAGCAGAGAACACTGAAGCTTTCTTT.

This chain links TRBV7-9 with TRBJ1-4, with 7 positions matching TRBD1. Trimming cost V 3 bases and J 2 bases; bases outside gene matches: 3. Germline CDR1 SEHNR, CDR2 FQNEAQ (reference sequence). This CDR3 region has 15 residues. For the CDR3, the DNA is TGTGCCAGCAGCTTCTCAGGGGGGACTAATGAAAAACTGTTTTTT. Translation: CASSFSGGTNEKLFF.

This clonotype has at least ten counts. The chain links TRBV5-6 to TRBJ2-1; TRBD2 matches at 14 bases. V was pared by 4 bases and J by 7 bases, with 4 bases of the junction left unmatched. Looked up from germline, CDR1 is SGHDT and CDR2 is YYEEEE. The CDR3 length is 15 residues. CDR3 loop: CASSLGLAGANEQFF. CDR3 nucleotides: TGTGCCAGCAGCCTGGGACTAGCGGGAGCTAATGAGCAGTTCTTC. The full variable domain, its missing parts supplied by reference TRBV5-6 and TRBJ2-1, is DAGVTQSPTHLIKTRGQQVTLRCSPKSGHDTVSWYQQALGQGPQFIFQYYEEEERQRGNFPDRFSGHQFPNYSSELNVNALLLGDSALYLCASSLGLAGANEQFFGPGTRLTVL.

The chain has TRBV6-5 and TRBJ1-1; D unclear. Germline V gene data show CDR1 as MNHEY and CDR2 as SVGAGI. Trimming left V 4 bases short and J 8 bases short, with 14 bases between. This CDR3 region has 13 residues. Here the CDR3 DNA reads TGTGCCAGCAGTTTGCTCTGGCCCTCAGAAGCTTTCTTT. Encoded protein: CASSLLWPSEAFF.

In its sample, this clonotype was seen a few times. The chain combines TRBV20-1 with TRBJ2-1, with D uncertain. V dropped 7 bases and J dropped 1 base, with 11 bases sitting between them. Germline V lookup: CDR1 DFQATT, CDR2 SNEGSKA (reference sequence). The CDR3 has 13 amino acids. The CDR3 sequence is CSVWAPSYNEQFF. The CDR3, as DNA: TGCAGTGTTTGGGCCCCGTCCTACAATGAGCAGTTCTTC.